This entry is about one TCR beta chain. These data belong to a study of blood T cell repertoires in COVID-19. Study at large: COVID-19 samples, acute and convalescent, were from the United States, Italy and Spain.

Libraries were prepared by immunoSEQ multiplex PCR; TCRdb keeps only in-frame clonotypes and omits some of them. Of some 70,000 clones listed, roughly 72% are singletons. Seattle patients were enrolled during active infection and followed longitudinally. Germline CDR1 is MNHEY and CDR2 is SVGAGI. This CDR3 is 10 amino acids long. V was trimmed by 11 bases and J by 7 bases, leaving 9 bases between them. The chain employs TRBV6-5 and TRBJ1-3; D gene uncertain. Material: peripheral blood. The TCR originated in a man aged 55 to 69 with COVID-19, enrolled during active disease. The CDR3 DNA reads TGTGCCGTATTACGGAACACCATATATTTT. It codes for CAVLRNTIYF.